One and the same sample provided the 32 T cell receptor beta chains below, sequenced in a study of CD8 T cells in ankylosing spondylitis. These receptors lack a known antigen. Findings and limits, study-wide: Blood of patients with ankylosing spondylitis appeared to be characterized by a TCR beta motif of eight highly homologous variants.

TCRdb passed the 5' RACE reads through MiXCR, listing each CDR3 protein once. In the table there are about 540,000 distinct CDR3 sequences, 9.5% to 15% of which are singletons. The sample was blood, either unsorted or a sorted T cell fraction (not recorded which). The receptor source for this set is a male donor with ankylosing spondylitis.

This sequence joins TRBV7-2 and TRBJ1-5; no firm D call. The CDR3 runs 13 residues. The germline gives CDR1 SGHTA, CDR2 FQGNSA. V gave up 5 bases and J gave up 7 bases, with 12 bases separating them. CDR3 in amino acids: CASSPRLGQPQHF. Written as DNA, the CDR3 is TGTGCCAGCAGCCCTCGCTTAGGGCAGCCCCAGCATTTT.

The rearrangement joins TRBV28 to TRBJ2-1; D unclear. The germline V gene encodes CDR1 MDHEN and CDR2 SYDVKM. Trimming took off 6 bases at V and 7 bases at J, with 16 bases between the two ends. This CDR3 comprises 14 residues. CDR3 sequence: CASRILGTGNEQFF. CDR3 nucleotide sequence: TGTGCCAGCAGAATCTTAGGAACCGGGAATGAGCAGTTCTTC.

This clonotype occurred a few times. This chain links TRBV7-2 with TRBJ1-5; D is uncertain. Germline CDR1 is SGHTA and CDR2 is FQGNSA. The CDR3 consists of 14 residues. Trimming pared 6 bases from V and 3 bases from J, leaving 12 bases between. The CDR3 sequence is CASSTEVPNQPQHF. The CDR3 region has the DNA TGTGCCAGCAGTACAGAGGTTCCCAATCAGCCCCAGCATTTT. The full variable domain, in which reference TRBV7-2 and TRBJ1-5 provide the parts outside the CDR3, is GAGVSQSPSNKVTEKGKDVELRCDPISGHTALYWYRQSLGQGLEFLIYFQGNSAPDKSGLPSDRFSAERTGGSVSTLTIQRTQQEDSAVYLCASSTEVPNQPQHFGDGTRLSIL.

Comments on this clonotype: One junction end does not reproduce the germline sequence, and a read error may be involved. The chain is built from TRBV6-6 and TRBJ1-2, with a tentative D call TRBD1 (6 bases). Germline V gives CDR1 MNHNY, CDR2 SVGAGI (reference sequence). The CDR3 is 11 residues long. The CDR3 DNA sequence: TGTGCCATACAGGGTAACGATGGCTACACCTTC. Its protein product is CAIQGNDGYTF.

The chain joins TRBV20-1 to TRBJ1-5; D gene unclear. This CDR3 spans 15 amino acids. Trimming removed 0 bases at V and 8 bases at J, with 17 bases between. Germline V gives CDR1 DFQATT, CDR2 SNEGSKA (reference sequence). DNA for the CDR3: TGCAGTGCTAGAGATCGGAGGGTAGGAGGGAAGCCCCAGCATTTT. This gives the protein CSARDRRVGGKPQHF.

This clonotype has a count of ten or more. The V gene is TRBV24-1, the J gene TRBJ1-1, with D perhaps matching TRBD1 (5 bases). There are 14 residues in the CDR3. Germline lookup yields CDR1 KGHDR and CDR2 SFDVKD. V lost 4 bases and J 10 bases, leaving 18 bases between the germline ends. The CDR3 region has the DNA TGTGCCACCAGTGAAGGGACGGTGCCCCTTGGAGCTTTCTTT. Its translation: CATSEGTVPLGAFF.

This clonotype was counted between two and nine times. The rearrangement links TRBV6-1 to TRBJ1-4, with TRBD1 as a possible D gene (6 bases). Germline values: CDR1 MNHNS, CDR2 SASEGT. The V end was cut by 0 bases, the J end by 8 bases, with 16 bases between. CDR3 length: 16 amino acids. The CDR3 is CASSEALGGTGEKLFF. In DNA, the CDR3 is TGTGCCAGCAGTGAAGCTTTAGGGGGAACGGGCGAAAAACTGTTTTTT.

The chain couples TRBV20-1 to TRBJ2-3; the match to TRBD2 covers 9 bases. This CDR3 comprises 14 residues. CDR1 is DFQATT, CDR2 SNEGSKA, per germline (reference sequence). V lost 6 bases to trimming and J lost 6 bases; unmatched junction nucleotides: 10. CDR3 in amino acids: CSAPKREEADTQYF. In DNA form, the CDR3 reads TGCAGTGCCCCTAAGCGGGAGGAAGCGGATACGCAGTATTTT.

Only a few counts were recorded for this clonotype. The chain couples TRBV5-6 to TRBJ1-6; no firm D call. Germline-derived CDR1 and CDR2 are SGHDT and YYEEEE. This CDR3 region has 16 residues. V dropped 4 bases and J dropped 3 bases, with 14 bases sitting between them. The CDR3 DNA sequence: TGTGCCAGCAGCCCGGGTGTCGGCAGCTATAATTCACCCCTCCACTTT. Encoded protein: CASSPGVGSYNSPLHF.

This clonotype was found many times. V gene TRBV6-1 combines with J gene TRBJ1-1; 7 nucleotides agree with TRBD1. V gave up 6 bases and J gave up 3 bases; unmatched junction bases: 7. This CDR3 has 14 residues. CDR1 MNHNS and CDR2 SASEGT come from the germline V gene. DNA for the CDR3: TGTGCCAGCAGCCACAGGGGATTTGACACTGAAGCTTTCTTT. It translates to CASSHRGFDTEAFF.

This clonotype came up many times. The gene calls are TRBV5-1 and TRBJ2-3, with D possibly TRBD2 on 6 matching bases. Germline V CDR1 and CDR2: SGHRS, YFSETQ. The CDR3 loop spans 15 amino acids. V was clipped by 2 bases and J by 0 bases, with 10 bases between them. CDR3 loop: CASSFAGMSTDTQYF. In DNA, the CDR3 is TGCGCCAGCAGCTTTGCGGGGATGAGCACAGATACGCAGTATTTT. Full variable domain (remainder filled in from reference TRBV5-1 and TRBJ2-3): KAGVTQTPRYLIKTRGQQVTLSCSPISGHRSVSWYQQTPGQGLQFLFEYFSETQRNKGNFPGRFSGRQFSNSRSEMNVSTLELGDSALYLCASSFAGMSTDTQYFGPGTRLTVL.

The chain carries TRBV20-1 and TRBJ2-1, with 8 positions matching TRBD1. After removal of 6 bases from V and 7 bases from J, the junction contained 5 bases not matched to a gene. CDR3 length: 12 amino acids. The germline CDR1 and CDR2 sequences are DFQATT and SNEGSKA (reference sequence). The DNA for the CDR3 is TGCAGTGCGCCGGACAGGGTGAATGAGCAGTTCTTC. As protein: CSAPDRVNEQFF.

This chain connects TRBV29-1 to TRBJ2-2, with TRBD1 identical over 8 bases. Germline V gene sequence: CDR1 SQVTM, CDR2 ANQGSEA. V was pared by 4 bases and J by 4 bases, with 2 bases of the junction left unmatched. This CDR3 has 13 amino acids. Here the CDR3 DNA reads TGCAGCGTTGGACAGGGGTTCACCGGGGAGCTGTTTTTT. It is translated as CSVGQGFTGELFF.

This clonotype was recorded only once. CDR3 protein: CASSPVRSYEQYV. The CDR3 DNA is TGTGCCAGCAGCCCCGTGCGCTCCTACGAGCAGTACGTC. The gene calls are TRBV7-2 and TRBJ2-7; D is uncertain. V was pared by 5 bases and J by 0 bases, with 8 bases between. This CDR3 has 13 amino acids. Germline CDR1 SGHTA, CDR2 FQGNSA.

The DNA for the CDR3 is TGCAGTGCTAATCCGGGATCTCCAATCTACGAGCAGTACTTC. Translation: CSANPGSPIYEQYF. This chain connects TRBV20-1 to TRBJ2-7, with D perhaps matching TRBD2 (5 bases). From germline, CDR1 is DFQATT and CDR2 SNEGSKA (reference sequence). The CDR3 length is 14 residues. V was pared by 4 bases and J by 3 bases, with 16 bases between.

V usage is TRBV12-3 or TRBV12-4 and J usage is TRBJ2-3; the match to TRBD2 covers 10 bases. The CDR3 sequence is 16 residues long. V lost 4 bases, J lost 2 bases, and 6 bases stayed unmatched. For the CDR3, the DNA is TGTGCCAGCAGTTCTAGGACTAGCGGCCACACAGATACGCAGTATTTT. Translated: CASSSRTSGHTDTQYF.

This clonotype showed up many times. CDR3 in amino acids: CASSPTGQSTRGYTF. CDR3 nucleotide sequence: TGTGCCAGCAGTCCAACGGGACAGAGCACGCGGGGCTACACCTTC. This chain uses TRBV27 with TRBJ1-2; 7 positions match TRBD1. J was trimmed by 8 bases and V by 5 bases; bases with no gene match: 14. CDR1 and CDR2 (germline): MNHEY, SMNVEV (reference sequence). The CDR3 has 15 residues.

The table lists this clonotype with many counts. The rearrangement uses TRBV5-1 and TRBJ2-1, with 10 bases fitting TRBD2. V lost 4 bases and J lost 3; bases outside the gene matches: 7. The CDR3 is 16 residues long. In germline, CDR1 is SGHRS, CDR2 YFSETQ. The CDR3 spells CASSREAGGVYNEQFF. The CDR3 DNA reads TGCGCCAGCAGCCGGGAAGCGGGAGGGGTCTACAATGAGCAGTTCTTC.

This clonotype was recorded many times. The gene calls are TRBV20-1 and TRBJ1-3; D not resolved. Per germline, CDR1 DFQATT and CDR2 SNEGSKA (reference sequence). CDR3 length: 15 amino acids. Trimming took off 5 bases at V and 5 bases at J, with 19 bases between the two ends. CDR3 amino acids: CSAYTSGSRRNTIYF. CDR3 in DNA: TGCAGTGCTTATACCAGTGGAAGCAGAAGAAACACCATATATTTT.

This chain joins TRBV2 and TRBJ1-1; 10 nucleotides line up with TRBD1. V lost 8 bases and J lost 3; bases outside the gene matches: 3. This CDR3 has 13 residues. From germline, CDR1 is SNHLY and CDR2 FYNNEI. DNA of the CDR3: TGTGCCAGCGGGGGGACAGGGGACACTGAAGCTTTCTTT. This encodes CASGGTGDTEAFF.

Many counts were recorded for this clonotype. The chain carries TRBV7-8 and TRBJ2-5, with D unclear. With 3 bases removed from V and 1 base from J, the gap between germline ends came to 9 bases. The length of the CDR3 is 14 residues. Germline V gives CDR1 SGHVS, CDR2 FQNEAQ. DNA of the CDR3: TGTGCCAGCAGCTTCCAAGCGATCCAAGAGACCCAGTACTTC. As protein: CASSFQAIQETQYF.

This clonotype was counted at least ten times. CDR3: CASSLEEAGELFF. The CDR3 DNA reads as TGTGCCAGCAGTTTAGAGGAGGCCGGGGAGCTGTTTTTT. The gene calls are TRBV12-3 or TRBV12-4 and TRBJ2-2; D is perhaps TRBD2 (5 bases). This CDR3 has 13 residues. V shed 1 base and J shed 6 bases, with 6 bases lying between them.

The rearrangement uses TRBV5-1 and TRBJ2-1; D is perhaps TRBD2 (5 bases). V was pared by 7 bases and J by 0 bases, with 17 bases between. The CDR3 is 16 residues long. In germline, CDR1 is SGHRS, CDR2 YFSETQ. This CDR3 is CASRSHIATSYNEQFF. In DNA form, the CDR3 reads TGCGCCAGCCGCAGCCACATAGCGACCTCCTACAATGAGCAGTTCTTC.

There are a few counts of this clonotype. The rearrangement links TRBV18 to TRBJ2-7; D might be TRBD2 (6 bases). Per germline, CDR1 KGHSH and CDR2 LQKENI. The CDR3 sequence is 13 residues long. Trimming took 6 bases from V and 3 from J, leaving 12 bases between them. CDR3 sequence reads: CASSGMGGYEQYV. The CDR3 bases are TGTGCCAGCTCTGGAATGGGGGGCTACGAGCAGTACGTC.

The chain carries TRBV5-5 and TRBJ2-4, with D possibly called TRBD1 or TRBD2 (6 bases each). V shed 5 bases and J shed 3 bases, with 15 bases lying between them. Germline CDR1 and CDR2: SGHKS and YYEKEE (reference sequence). The CDR3 contains 15 residues. CDR3 amino acids: CASSPGDSDKNIQYF. In DNA form, the CDR3 reads TGTGCCAGCAGTCCAGGGGACTCAGACAAAAACATTCAGTACTTC.

The chain couples TRBV7-2 to TRBJ2-1; D is unresolved. V lost 7 bases and J 0 bases, leaving 16 bases between the germline ends. The germline V gene has CDR1 SGHTA and CDR2 FQGNSA. CDR3 length: 16 amino acids. The CDR3 DNA follows: TGTGCCAGCAACTCCTATGAGGCCTTCTCCTACAATGAGCAGTTCTTC. Its translation: CASNSYEAFSYNEQFF.

This clonotype showed up many times. V usage is TRBV20-1 and J usage is TRBJ2-1, with TRBD2 matching 11 bases. Germline V lookup: CDR1 DFQATT, CDR2 SNEGSKA (reference sequence). V gave up 7 bases and J gave up 9 bases; unmatched junction bases: 17. The CDR3 contains 16 residues. CDR3 loop: CSVPLKLAGVYGEQFF. CDR3 nucleotide sequence: TGCAGTGTTCCGCTAAAACTAGCGGGAGTATACGGTGAGCAGTTCTTC.

This clonotype was picked up a small number of times. V usage is TRBV7-9 and J usage is TRBJ1-4; D might be TRBD1 (6 bases). This CDR3 is 14 amino acids long. The V and J ends lost 6 bases and 4 bases respectively, with 12 bases between them. Germline lookup yields CDR1 SEHNR and CDR2 FQNEAQ (reference sequence). The CDR3 is CASSSQGFNEKLFF. The CDR3 bases are TGTGCCAGCAGTTCACAGGGATTTAATGAAAAACTGTTTTTT.

The rearrangement uses TRBV12-3 or TRBV12-4 and TRBJ1-1; D gene ambiguous. The CDR3 runs 14 residues. The V end was cut by 5 bases, the J end by 5 bases, with 15 bases between. The DNA for the CDR3 is TGTGCCAGCAGTACCAGAAGGTCCTCAACTGAAGCTTTCTTT. It codes for CASSTRRSSTEAFF.

This chain joins TRBV7-9 and TRBJ2-3, with 9 positions matching TRBD2. The CDR3 totals 14 residues. Germline V gene lookup returns CDR1 SEHNR and CDR2 FQNEAQ (reference sequence). With V trimmed by 3 bases and J by 5 bases, 3 bases remained unmatched. As DNA, the CDR3 is TGTGCCAGCAGCTTTAGCGGGAGAGAAGATACGCAGTATTTT. It yields the protein CASSFSGREDTQYF. Based on the CDR3 plus reference TRBV7-9 and TRBJ2-3, the full variable domain is DTGVSQNPRHKITKRGQNVTFRCDPISEHNRLYWYRQTLGQGPEFLTYFQNEAQLEKSRLLSDRFSAERPKGSFSTLEIQRTEQGDSAMYLCASSFSGREDTQYFGPGTRLTVL.

This chain uses TRBV20-1 with TRBJ2-1; D is unclear. The CDR3 is made up of 12 amino acids. V lost 3 bases to trimming and J lost 12 bases, with 15 bases between them. Germline assignment: CDR1 DFQATT and CDR2 SNEGSKA (reference sequence). This chain's CDR3 is CSASWRTQRQFF. The CDR3 DNA follows: TGCAGTGCTAGCTGGAGAACTCAACGGCAGTTCTTC.

This sequence joins TRBV5-4 and TRBJ2-5; 10 bases line up with TRBD2. J lost 1 base, V lost 5 bases, and 5 bases had no gene match. The CDR3 length is 15 residues. Germline V lookup: CDR1 SGHNT, CDR2 YYREEE (reference sequence). The CDR3 DNA reads as TGTGCCAGCAGTTCGACTAGCGGGCTCCAAGAGACCCAGTACTTC. Its protein product is CASSSTSGLQETQYF.